This T cell receptor (beta chain) was identified in a study of a mutant IDH1 vaccine in newly diagnosed glioma. The protocol was immunoSEQ multiplex PCR, while the TCRdb copy is restricted to in-frame clones and leaves out a portion. This table holds tens of thousands of clones, around 84% found once. Comments on this clone: The antigen is unknown.

V was pared by 6 bases and J by 4 bases, with 12 bases between. CDR3 length: 13 residues. Germline CDR1 reads MDHEN; CDR2 reads SYDVKM. This sample's time point: week 47, end of study. Alongside topical imiquimod, each dose of vaccine comprised 300 ug of mutant IDH1 20-mer peptide. The chain recombines TRBV28 with TRBJ1-2, with D maybe TRBD1 (5 bases). Sequenced material: PBMCs, taken from a glioma patient whose treatment included an IDH1 peptide vaccine. The source of this sequence is a woman younger than 45 with glioma. Some clones in this sample may be carry-over from other donors' samples. CDR3 coding DNA: TGTGCCAGCAGCTCGGGGCAGGGCTATGGCTACACCTTC. Protein product: CASSSGQGYGYTF.